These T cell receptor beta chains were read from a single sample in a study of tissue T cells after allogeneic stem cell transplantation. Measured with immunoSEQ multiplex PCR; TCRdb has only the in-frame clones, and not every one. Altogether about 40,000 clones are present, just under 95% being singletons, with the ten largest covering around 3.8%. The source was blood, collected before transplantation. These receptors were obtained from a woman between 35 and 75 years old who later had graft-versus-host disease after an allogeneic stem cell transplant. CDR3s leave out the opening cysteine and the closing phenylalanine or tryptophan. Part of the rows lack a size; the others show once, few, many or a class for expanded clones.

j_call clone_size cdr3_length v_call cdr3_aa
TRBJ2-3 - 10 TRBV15 ATSRDTDTQY
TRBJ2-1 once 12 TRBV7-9 ASGGVTGPNEQF
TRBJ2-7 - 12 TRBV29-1 SVGRGPNGYEQY
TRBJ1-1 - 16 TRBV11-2 ASSFTLDLGTGVTEAF
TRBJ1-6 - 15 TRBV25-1 ASTPGQGFTYNSPLH
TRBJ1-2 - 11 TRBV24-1 ATRGAGTYGYT
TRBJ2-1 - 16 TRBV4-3 ASSQAGRGAGVDNEQF
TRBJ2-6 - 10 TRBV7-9 ASSLGANVLT
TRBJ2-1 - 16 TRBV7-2 ASSPSHSRQGRGNEQF
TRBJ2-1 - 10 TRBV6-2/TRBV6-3 ASSSQVREQF
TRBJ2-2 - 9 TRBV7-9 ASWGLGELF
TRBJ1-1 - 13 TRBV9 ASSVVSGAGTEAF
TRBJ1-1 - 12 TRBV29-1 SVAALQGSTEAF
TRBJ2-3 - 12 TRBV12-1 ASTNRPGTDTQY
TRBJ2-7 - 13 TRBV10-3 AISGSSTPGYEQY
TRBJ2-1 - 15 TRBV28 ASGPLLALSSYNEQF
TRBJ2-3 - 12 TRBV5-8 ASSLSVLTDTQY
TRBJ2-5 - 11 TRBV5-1 ASSLGQQETQY
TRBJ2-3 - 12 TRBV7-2 ASSRGLATDTQY
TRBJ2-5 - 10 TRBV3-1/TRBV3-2 ASRDRGETQY
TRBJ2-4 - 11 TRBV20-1 SASDGRGDIQY
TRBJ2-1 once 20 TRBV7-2 ASSLAPRTSGRTVPSDREQF
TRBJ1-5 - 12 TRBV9 ASSPTTGNQPQH
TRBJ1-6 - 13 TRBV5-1 ASSLSGGSGSPLH
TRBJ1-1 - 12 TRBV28 ASRNTGANTEAF
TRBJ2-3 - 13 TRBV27 ASRGLAGGRDTQY
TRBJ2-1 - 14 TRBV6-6 ASRFRTSGRAYEQF
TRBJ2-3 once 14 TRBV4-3 ASSQVAGVGTDTQY
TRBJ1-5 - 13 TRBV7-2 ASSLWGLSNQPQH
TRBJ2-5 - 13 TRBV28 ASSSHGGSQETQY
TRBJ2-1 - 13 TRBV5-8 ASSVTGGTYNEQF
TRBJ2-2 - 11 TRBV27 ASSWQGTGELF
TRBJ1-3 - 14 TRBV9 ASSVTGDSAGNTIY
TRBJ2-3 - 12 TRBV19 ASSDGGGTDTQY
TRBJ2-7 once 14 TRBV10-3 ATRGTSGSGSYEQY
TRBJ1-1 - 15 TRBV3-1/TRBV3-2 ASSQDPVLGGATEAF
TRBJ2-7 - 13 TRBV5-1 ASSWTGTGGYEQY
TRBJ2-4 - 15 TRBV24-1 ATSDPAGVLAKNIQY
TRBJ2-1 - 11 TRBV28 ATDRAPGNEQF
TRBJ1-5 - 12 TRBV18 ASSSGRSNQPQH
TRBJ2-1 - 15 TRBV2 ASSEGRGSASYNEQF
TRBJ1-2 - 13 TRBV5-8 ASSGKEDRFVGYT
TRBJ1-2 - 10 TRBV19 ASTPGTGGYT
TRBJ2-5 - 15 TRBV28 ASSFLERTGVGETQY
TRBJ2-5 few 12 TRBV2 ASSGLVNQETQY